Below, one T cell receptor beta chain is given with its context. Its binding antigen is unknown. No base quality information exists; no much larger clone differs at one position. This sample is drawn from a study of OX40 agonist ivuxolimab in advanced cancers. Concerning the study at large: Ivuxolimab was an agonistic, fully human IgG2 monoclonal antibody directed against OX40 (CD134), a costimulatory receptor. Intravenous ivuxolimab was administered to patients every 2 weeks at six dose levels: 0.01, 0.1, 0.3, 1.5, 3 and 10 mg/kg. Of the approximately 50 dose-escalation patients, hepatocellular carcinoma was present in 19, melanoma in around 15, renal cell carcinoma in 9 and head and neck cancer in 9. In the dose-escalation cohort, nearly 85% of patients were male, and the mean age was approximately 60 years with a range of roughly 20 to 85. Patients were allowed to have had prior anti-PD-1, anti-PD-L1 or anti-CTLA-4 therapy, and more than 30% of the dose-escalation patients had previously received checkpoint inhibitors. Three dose-escalation patients achieved partial responses, one with hepatocellular carcinoma and two with cutaneous melanoma. Peripheral TCRbeta sequencing was intended to test whether TCR sequence diversity was altered and clonal T-cell expansion was caused by ivuxolimab. The paper reports the monotherapy dose-escalation portion (N of about 56 patients) of the phase I ivuxolimab trial. General study outcomes and caveats: Partial responders in the 0.1-3.0 mg/kg groups had among the lowest normalized peripheral clonal expansion, especially among CD8+ T cells. Antigen specificity was not determined for the clonally expanded peripheral T cells. On average, CD8+ T cells showed more expanded clones than CD4+ T cells after ivuxolimab. Low levels of normalized T-cell clonal expansion were also seen in some patients who did not respond. At doses of 0.1 to 3.0 mg/kg, clonal expansion of both CD4+ and CD8+ T cells in blood was seen between baseline and week 6.

The trial excluded patients who had a history of autoimmune disease or who were on systemic immunosuppression. Peripheral blood for TCR sequencing was drawn from every dose cohort at baseline, at cycle 4 day 1 and at cycle 7 day 1. The samples were drawn from a first-in-human, open-label, multicenter phase I dose-escalation trial of ivuxolimab. Adults with locally advanced or metastatic head and neck squamous cell, hepatocellular, melanoma or renal cell carcinoma were enrolled in the trial. Before TCR sequencing, CD4+ and CD8+ T cells were separately sorted from peripheral blood. Sequences MDHEN (CDR1) and SYDVKM (CDR2) are obtained from the germline V gene. The junction shows trimming of 2 bases on V and 3 bases on J, plus 8 bases between the germline ends. The CDR3 covers 14 residues, taking in both the cysteine and the phenylalanine. Only the CDR3 region is kept as DNA, spanning 42 bases read in frame from base 1.

For sequencing of the TCRbeta CDR3 region, genomic DNA was extracted from the sorted cells. The immunoSEQ Assay was used for sequencing of TCRbeta CDR3 regions. TCRdb carries this immuneACCESS record with in-frame sequences only. Its versions omit some clonotypes, under half of them owing to an unresolved V gene in the studies checked, with the rest unexplained. The sample data list about 28,000 clones, and approximately 84% of these were observed just once. About a quarter of the sample belongs to the ten largest clones. The sequencing used CD4+ or CD8+ T cells sorted from blood, collected in a trial of the OX40 agonist ivuxolimab. The rearranged chain carries TRBV28 and TRBJ1-5; the D gene cannot be resolved reliably. This clonotype was sampled from an adult with an advanced solid tumor such as melanoma, head and neck, liver or kidney cancer. The CDR3 reads as follows: CASSLGGINQPQHF. The sequenced DNA is TGTGCCAGCAGTTTAGGAGGGATCAATCAGCCCCAGCATTTT.